In its sample, the clone carrying this T cell receptor beta chain was seen a few times. Antigen unknown. CDR1 is SQVTM, CDR2 ANQGSEA, per germline. V shed 5 bases, J shed 8 bases, and the junction held 12 bases outside the gene matches. The CDR3 sequence is 16 residues long. This sample is part of a study of CD8 T cells in ankylosing spondylitis. Study-level findings and limits: Researchers reportedly found disease-linked clones significantly enriched in matched ankylosing spondylitis synovial fluid. The authors found the disease-linked clones to be CD8+ and relatively rare in peripheral blood. Seemingly distinctive of ankylosing spondylitis blood was a TCR beta motif formed by eight highly homologous variants.

Researchers built TCR beta libraries using quantitative 5'-RACE with molecular barcodes. TCRdb itself ran the 5' RACE reads through MiXCR, one entry per CDR3 protein. The sample lists over 600,000 distinct CDR3 sequences, around 17% occurring once. This clonotype was sampled from a male donor with ankylosing spondylitis. Sequencing was done on a sample of blood, either unsorted or a sorted T cell fraction (not recorded which). The V gene is TRBV29-1, the J gene TRBJ2-1; 13 positions match TRBD2. CDR3 sequence reads: CSVRPPGLAGAYEQFF. The CDR3 bases are TGCAGCGTTCGGCCCCCTGGACTAGCGGGAGCCTATGAGCAGTTCTTC.